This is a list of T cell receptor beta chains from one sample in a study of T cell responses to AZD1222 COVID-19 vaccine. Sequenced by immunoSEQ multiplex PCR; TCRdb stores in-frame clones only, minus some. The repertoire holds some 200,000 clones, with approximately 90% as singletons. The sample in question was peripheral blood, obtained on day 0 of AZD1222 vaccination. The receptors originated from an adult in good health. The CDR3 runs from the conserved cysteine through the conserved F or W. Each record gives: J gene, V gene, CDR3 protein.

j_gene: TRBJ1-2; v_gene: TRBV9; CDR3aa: CASSVDRGAYGYTF
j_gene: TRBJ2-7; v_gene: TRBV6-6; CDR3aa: CASSKDSYEQYF
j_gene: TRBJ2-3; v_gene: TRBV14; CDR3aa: CASSPSAGLGTDTQYF
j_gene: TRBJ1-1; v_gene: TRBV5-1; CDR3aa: CASSFMAADRGNTEAFF
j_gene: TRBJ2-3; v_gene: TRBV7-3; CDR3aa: CASSPAGVAPDTDTQYF
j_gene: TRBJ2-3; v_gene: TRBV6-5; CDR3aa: CASRPGGAYTQYF
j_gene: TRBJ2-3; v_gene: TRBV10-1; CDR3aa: CASNPCEKRQGGTTDTQYF
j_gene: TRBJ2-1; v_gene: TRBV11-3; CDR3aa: CASSPKSTGNEQFF
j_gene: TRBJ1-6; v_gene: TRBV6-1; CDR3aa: CASSEGSSYNSPLHF
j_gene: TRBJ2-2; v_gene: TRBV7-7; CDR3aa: CASSSKGGTGELFF
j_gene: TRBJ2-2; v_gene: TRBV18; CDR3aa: CASSPREIGNTGELFF
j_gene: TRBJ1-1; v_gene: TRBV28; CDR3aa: CASSLSVGGTEAFF
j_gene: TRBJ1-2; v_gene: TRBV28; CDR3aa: CASSLPGQGAGGYTF
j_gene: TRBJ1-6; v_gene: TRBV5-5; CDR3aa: CASSREVGDSPLHF
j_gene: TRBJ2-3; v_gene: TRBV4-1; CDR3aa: CASSQGTSGVFTDTQYF
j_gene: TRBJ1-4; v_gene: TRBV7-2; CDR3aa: CASSLLGQGGEKLFF
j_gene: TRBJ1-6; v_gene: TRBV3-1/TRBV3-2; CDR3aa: CASRLQGQANSPLHF
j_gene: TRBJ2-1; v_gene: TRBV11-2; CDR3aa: CASSPGWLAGPRDYNEQFF
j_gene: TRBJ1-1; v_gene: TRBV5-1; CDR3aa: CASSYQGDDTEAFF
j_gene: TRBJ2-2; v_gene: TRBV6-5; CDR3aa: CASSPVSNTGELFF
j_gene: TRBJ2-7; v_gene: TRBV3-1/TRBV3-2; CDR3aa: CASSVSNEQYF
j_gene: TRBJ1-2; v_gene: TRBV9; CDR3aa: CASSPFGTGNGYTF
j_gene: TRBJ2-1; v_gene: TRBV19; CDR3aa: CATLGTGTSGSRNNYNEQFF
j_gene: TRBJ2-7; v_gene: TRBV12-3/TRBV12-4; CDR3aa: CASSLNGYEQYF
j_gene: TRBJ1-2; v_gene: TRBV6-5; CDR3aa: CASKTGNTANYGYTF
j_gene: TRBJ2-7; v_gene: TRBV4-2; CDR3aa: CASSQGLVGEPPYEQYF
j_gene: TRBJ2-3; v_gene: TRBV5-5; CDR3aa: CASQLRGTNRGLTDTQYF
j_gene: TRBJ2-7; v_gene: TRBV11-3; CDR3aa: CASSLVGPGEYEQYF
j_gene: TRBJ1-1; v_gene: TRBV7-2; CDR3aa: CASSLRQGGTEAFF
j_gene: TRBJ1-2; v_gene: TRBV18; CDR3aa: CASSLKPGYGYTF
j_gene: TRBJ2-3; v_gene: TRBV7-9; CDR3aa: CASSQDSNTDTQYF
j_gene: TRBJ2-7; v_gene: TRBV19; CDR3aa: CASSLRGSPGEQYF
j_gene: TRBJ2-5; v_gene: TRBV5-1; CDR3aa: CASSLAVAGGGQETQYF
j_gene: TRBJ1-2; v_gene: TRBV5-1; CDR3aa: CASRGTGTGSGYTF
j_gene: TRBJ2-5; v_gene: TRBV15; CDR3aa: CATSRQQETQYF
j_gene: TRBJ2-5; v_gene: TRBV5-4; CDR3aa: CASSLAKEPTQETQYF
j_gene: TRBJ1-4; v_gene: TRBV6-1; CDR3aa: CASSEMGAFNEKLFF
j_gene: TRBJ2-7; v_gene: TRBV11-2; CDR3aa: CASSLVAGGKVYEQYF
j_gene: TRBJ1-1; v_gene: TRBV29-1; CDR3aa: CSVLGGLNTEAFF
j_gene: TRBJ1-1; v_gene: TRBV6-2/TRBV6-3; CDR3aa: CASSSPVGSRQAFF
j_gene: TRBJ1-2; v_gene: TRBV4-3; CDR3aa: CASSQGFAGLYGYTF
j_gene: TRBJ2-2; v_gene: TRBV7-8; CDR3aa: CASTPGLAGTGELFF
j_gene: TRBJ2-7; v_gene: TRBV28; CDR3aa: CASRDPGTSGIYEQYF
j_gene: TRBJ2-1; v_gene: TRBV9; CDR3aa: CASSVTSGGPSSYNEQFF
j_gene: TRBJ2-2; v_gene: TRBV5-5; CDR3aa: CASSPGSHTGELFF
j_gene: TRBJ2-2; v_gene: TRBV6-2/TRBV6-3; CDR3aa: CASSFTVNTGELFF
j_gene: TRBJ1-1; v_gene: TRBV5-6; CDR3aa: CASSWGGGTSMLEAFF
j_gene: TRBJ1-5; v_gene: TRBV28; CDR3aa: CASSFRTGVGQPQHF
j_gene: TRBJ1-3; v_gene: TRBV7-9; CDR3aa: CASSLAVGTGIGNTIYF